Listed below are T cell receptor beta chains from one sample, sequenced in a study of blood T cell repertoires in COVID-19. Sequenced by immunoSEQ multiplex PCR; TCRdb stores in-frame clones only, minus some. The sample yields 200,000 to 250,000 clones, around four fifths seen once. The sample comprised peripheral blood. The receptor set was obtained from an elderly woman with COVID-19, enrolled during active disease. CDR3s include the opening cysteine and the closing phenylalanine or tryptophan. The D gene is left open where the match is weak. Some rows mark clone size as missing; the rest say once, few, many or name a class of expanded clone.

j_call v_call d_call clone_size cdr3_aa cdr3_nt
TRBJ2-7 TRBV6-1 NA NA CASSVPLSSRQFQPYEQYF TGTGCCAGCAGTGTTCCACTATCCTCAAGACAGTTCCAACCTTACGAGCAGTACTTC
TRBJ1-3 TRBV29-1 NA few CSVEDLSGGRNTIYF TGCAGCGTTGAAGATCTCTCCGGGGGTAGAAACACCATATATTTT
TRBJ2-3 TRBV5-6 TRBD2 NA CASSSGTSRFHTQYF TGTGCCAGCAGTTCCGGGACTAGCAGGTTTCATACGCAGTATTTT
TRBJ1-1 TRBV5-5 NA NA CASSKQGGNTEAFF TGTGCCAGCAGCAAACAGGGCGGGAACACTGAAGCTTTCTTT
TRBJ2-1 TRBV7-9 TRBD2 few CASSRLQRGVNEQFF TGTGCCAGCAGTCGACTCCAGCGGGGGGTCAATGAGCAGTTCTTC
TRBJ1-5 TRBV19 TRBD1 NA CASSGGTGLSNQPQHF TGTGCCAGTAGTGGAGGGACAGGGCTAAGCAATCAGCCCCAGCATTTT
TRBJ1-2 TRBV4-2 NA few CASSSPGGSYGYTF TGTGCCAGCAGCTCCCCCGGGGGTTCGTATGGCTACACCTTC
TRBJ2-5 TRBV24-1 TRBD2 NA CATSDGGLAGETQYF TGTGCCACCAGTGATGGGGGACTAGCGGGAGAGACCCAGTACTTC
TRBJ2-2 TRBV28 TRBD1 NA CASSPPTGNSIGELFF TGTGCCAGCAGTCCACCGACAGGGAACAGTATTGGGGAGCTGTTTTTT
TRBJ1-2 TRBV11-2 NA once CASSLGTATANF TGTGCCAGCAGCTTAGGGACAGCCACGGCGAACTTC
TRBJ1-1 TRBV5-1 NA NA CASTTAPGLNTEAFF TGCGCCAGCACCACGGCCCCGGGTCTGAACACTGAAGCTTTCTTT
TRBJ2-3 TRBV11-2 TRBD1 NA CASSFGTGWADTQYF TGTGCCAGCAGTTTCGGGACAGGGTGGGCAGATACGCAGTATTTT
TRBJ1-1 TRBV11-2 NA NA CASSLDQGEAFF TGTGCCAGCAGCCTCGACCAGGGTGAAGCTTTCTTT
TRBJ2-3 TRBV7-9 TRBD2 NA CASSYPGLAGVDTQYF TGTGCCAGCAGCTATCCGGGACTAGCGGGAGTAGATACGCAGTATTTT
TRBJ2-7 TRBV30 NA NA CAWASPYEQYF TGTGCCTGGGCTAGCCCTTACGAGCAGTACTTC
TRBJ2-1 TRBV15 NA NA CATSRDQAAGSDEQFF TGTGCCACCAGCAGAGATCAGGCTGCAGGTTCGGATGAGCAGTTCTTC
TRBJ1-2 TRBV5-6 TRBD1 NA CASSLGSYTGTGRLYGYTF TGTGCCAGCAGCTTGGGGAGCTACACCGGGACAGGTCGCCTTTATGGCTACACCTTC
TRBJ1-1 TRBV5-5 NA NA CASSQGPTGNTEAFF TGTGCCAGCAGCCAGGGACCGACAGGAAACACTGAAGCTTTCTTT
TRBJ1-1 TRBV30 TRBD1 once CASTPTGWNTEAFF TGTGCCTCAACCCCGACAGGGTGGAACACTGAAGCTTTCTTT
TRBJ2-3 TRBV5-6 NA once CASSGDWGDTQYF TGTGCCAGCAGCGGGGACTGGGGGGATACGCAGTATTTT
TRBJ1-2 TRBV5-6 TRBD1 NA CASSLAGQGALGGYTF TGTGCCAGCAGCTTGGCCGGACAGGGGGCGCTTGGTGGCTACACCTTC
TRBJ1-2 TRBV2 NA once CASSERPWGRYTF TGTGCCAGCAGTGAGCGGCCTTGGGGGCGCTACACCTTC
TRBJ1-6 TRBV7-2 NA NA CASSFLGENSPLHF TGTGCCAGCAGCTTTTTGGGCGAGAATTCACCCCTCCACTTT
TRBJ1-4 TRBV18 TRBD1 NA CASSQRDRGSEKLFF TGTGCCAGCTCACAACGGGACAGGGGGAGTGAAAAACTGTTTTTT
TRBJ1-2 TRBV29-1 NA NA CSVKGVGYTF TGCAGCGTTAAGGGGGTAGGCTACACCTTC
TRBJ1-2 TRBV28 NA NA CASSFGRDYGYTF TGTGCCAGCAGTTTCGGCAGGGACTATGGCTACACCTTC
TRBJ2-1 TRBV27 NA few CASSSERDEQFF TGTGCCAGCAGTTCCGAGCGTGATGAGCAGTTCTTC
TRBJ1-2 TRBV7-2 NA few CASSLGGRNYGYTF TGTGCCAGCAGCTTAGGGGGCCGAAACTATGGCTACACCTTC
TRBJ2-1 TRBV30 NA NA CAWSITRLVSGEQFF TGTGCCTGGAGTATCACCAGACTAGTATCGGGTGAGCAGTTCTTC
TRBJ1-1 TRBV5-8 NA NA CASNGRRWTEAFF TGTGCCAGCAATGGACGGAGGTGGACTGAAGCTTTCTTT
TRBJ1-1 TRBV7-6 TRBD1 NA CASSSLDRGGTEAFF TGTGCCAGCAGCTCCCTGGACAGGGGAGGCACTGAAGCTTTCTTT
TRBJ2-2 TRBV21-1 NA NA CAKPGLAGINTGELFF TGTGCCAAACCGGGACTAGCGGGGATAAACACCGGGGAGCTGTTTTTT
TRBJ1-1 TRBV15 TRBD1 NA CATSRTPTGTGARGKNTEAFF TGTGCCACCAGCAGAACCCCTACCGGGACAGGGGCACGGGGGAAGAACACTGAAGCTTTCTTT
TRBJ1-4 TRBV18 TRBD1 NA CASSPGSPGQGEKLFF TGTGCCAGCTCACCGGGTTCTCCGGGACAGGGGGAAAAACTGTTTTTT
TRBJ2-7 TRBV27 NA NA CASSLGAGSYEQYF TGTGCCAGCAGTTTAGGAGCAGGGTCCTACGAGCAGTACTTC
TRBJ1-5 TRBV30 NA once CAWSAPRRWSNQPQHF TGTGCCTGGAGTGCCCCGCGCCGCTGGTCCAATCAGCCCCAGCATTTT
TRBJ1-1 TRBV6-5 NA NA CASSIGGRDTEAFF TGTGCCAGCAGTATCGGGGGGAGGGACACTGAAGCTTTCTTT
TRBJ1-2 TRBV19 NA few CASSIGAVYNYGYTF TGTGCCAGTAGTATCGGAGCAGTCTACAACTATGGCTACACCTTC
TRBJ1-4 TRBV19 NA NA CASSGTVYEKLFF TGTGCCAGTAGTGGGACTGTCTATGAAAAACTGTTTTTT
TRBJ2-7 TRBV6-5 TRBD2 many CASSLAGHEQYF TGTGCCAGCAGTTTAGCGGGTCACGAGCAGTACTTC
TRBJ2-7 TRBV25-1 NA NA CASSGNRAYEQYF TGTGCCAGCAGTGGTAACAGGGCCTACGAGCAGTACTTC
TRBJ2-7 TRBV19 TRBD1 NA CASSSQGRRTSYEQYF TGTGCCAGTTCGTCACAGGGGCGAAGGACCTCCTACGAGCAGTACTTC
TRBJ2-5 TRBV15 NA NA CATSRDRGRETQYF TGTGCCACCAGCAGAGATAGGGGCCGAGAGACCCAGTACTTC